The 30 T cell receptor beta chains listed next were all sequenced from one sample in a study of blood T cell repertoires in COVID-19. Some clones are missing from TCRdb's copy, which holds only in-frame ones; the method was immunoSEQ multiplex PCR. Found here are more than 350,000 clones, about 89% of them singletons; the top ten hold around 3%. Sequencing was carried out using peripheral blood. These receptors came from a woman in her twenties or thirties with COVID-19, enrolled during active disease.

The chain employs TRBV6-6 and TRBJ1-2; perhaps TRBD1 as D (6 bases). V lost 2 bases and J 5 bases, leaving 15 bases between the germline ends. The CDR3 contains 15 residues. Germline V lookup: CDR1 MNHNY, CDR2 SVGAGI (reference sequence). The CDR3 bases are TGTGCCAGCAGTTACGACTCTCGGGGGGCGTATGGCTACACCTTC. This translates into CASSYDSRGAYGYTF.

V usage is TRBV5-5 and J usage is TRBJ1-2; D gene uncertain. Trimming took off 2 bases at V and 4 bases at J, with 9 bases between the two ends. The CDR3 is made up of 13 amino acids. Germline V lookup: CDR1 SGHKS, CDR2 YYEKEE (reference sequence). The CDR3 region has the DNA TGTGCCAGCAGCTTAGAACTCATCTATGGCTACACCTTC. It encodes CASSLELIYGYTF. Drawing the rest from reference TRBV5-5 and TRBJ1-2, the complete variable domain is DAGVTQSPTHLIKTRGQQVTLRCSPISGHKSVSWYQQVLGQGPQFIFQYYEKEERGRGNFPDRFSARQFPNYSSELNVNALLLGDSALYLCASSLELIYGYTFGSGTRLTVV.

This chain's CDR3 is CASSEQAGGNEQFF. In DNA form, the CDR3 reads TGCGCCAGCAGTGAACAGGCAGGGGGCAATGAGCAGTTCTTC. The V and J genes are TRBV10-1 and TRBJ2-1; 7 bases match TRBD1. Germline V lookup: CDR1 WNHNN, CDR2 SYGVQD (reference sequence). V lost 3 bases to trimming and J lost 6 bases; unmatched junction nucleotides: 5. CDR3 length equals 14 residues.

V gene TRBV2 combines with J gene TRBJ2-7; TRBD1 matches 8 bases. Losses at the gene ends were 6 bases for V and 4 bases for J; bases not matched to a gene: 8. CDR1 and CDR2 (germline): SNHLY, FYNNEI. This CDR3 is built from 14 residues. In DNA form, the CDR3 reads TGTGCCAGCAGCAAAGGACAGGGTAGATACGAGCAGTACTTC. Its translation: CASSKGQGRYEQYF. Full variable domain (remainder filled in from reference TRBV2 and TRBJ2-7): EPEVTQTPSHQVTQMGQEVILRCVPISNHLYFYWYRQILGQKVEFLVSFYNNEISEKSEIFDDQFSVERPDGSNFTLKIRSTKLEDSAMYFCASSKGQGRYEQYFGPGTRLTVT.

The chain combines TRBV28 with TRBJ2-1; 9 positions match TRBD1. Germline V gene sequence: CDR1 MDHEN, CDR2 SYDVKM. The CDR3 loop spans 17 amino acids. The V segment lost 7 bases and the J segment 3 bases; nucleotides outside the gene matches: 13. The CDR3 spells CASTPSAGTGNYNEQFF. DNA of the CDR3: TGTGCCAGCACTCCCTCCGCGGGGACAGGGAACTACAATGAGCAGTTCTTC.

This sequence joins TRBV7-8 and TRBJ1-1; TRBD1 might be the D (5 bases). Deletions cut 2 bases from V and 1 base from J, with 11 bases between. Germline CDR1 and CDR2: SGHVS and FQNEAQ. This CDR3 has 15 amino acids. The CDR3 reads CASSLFGGKNTEAFF. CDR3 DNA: TGTGCCAGCAGCTTATTCGGGGGAAAGAACACTGAAGCTTTCTTT.

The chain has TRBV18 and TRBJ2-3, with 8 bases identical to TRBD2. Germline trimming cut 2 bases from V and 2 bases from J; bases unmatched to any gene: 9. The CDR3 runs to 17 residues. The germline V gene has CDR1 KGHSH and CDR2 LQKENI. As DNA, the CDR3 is TGTGCCAGCTCACCAACGATAGCGGGACGAAACACAGATACGCAGTATTTT. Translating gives CASSPTIAGRNTDTQYF.

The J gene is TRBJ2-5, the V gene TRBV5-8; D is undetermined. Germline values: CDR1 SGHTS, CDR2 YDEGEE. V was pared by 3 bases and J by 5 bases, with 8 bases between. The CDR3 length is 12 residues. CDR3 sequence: CASSSNSETQYF. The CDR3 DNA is TGTGCCAGCAGCTCCAATAGCGAGACCCAGTACTTC.

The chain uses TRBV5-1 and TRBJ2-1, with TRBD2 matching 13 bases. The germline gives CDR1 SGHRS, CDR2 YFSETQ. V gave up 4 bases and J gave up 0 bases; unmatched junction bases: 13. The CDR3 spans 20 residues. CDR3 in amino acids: CASSPWTSGRGGASYNEQFF. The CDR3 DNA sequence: TGCGCCAGCAGCCCTTGGACTAGCGGGAGAGGGGGGGCCTCCTACAATGAGCAGTTCTTC.

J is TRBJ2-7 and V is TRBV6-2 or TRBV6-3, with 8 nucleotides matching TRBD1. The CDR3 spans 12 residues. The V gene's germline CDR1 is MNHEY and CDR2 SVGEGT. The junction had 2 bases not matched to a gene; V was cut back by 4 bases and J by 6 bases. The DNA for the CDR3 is TGTGCCAGCAGTTGGACAGGGTCCGAGCAGTACGTC. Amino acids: CASSWTGSEQYV.

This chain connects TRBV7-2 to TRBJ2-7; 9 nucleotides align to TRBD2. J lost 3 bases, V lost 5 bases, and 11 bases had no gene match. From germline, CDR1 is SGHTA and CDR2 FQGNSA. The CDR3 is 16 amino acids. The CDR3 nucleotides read TGTGCCAGCAGCCCCACCCAGCGGGAGGTGGACTACGAGCAGTACGTC. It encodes CASSPTQREVDYEQYV.

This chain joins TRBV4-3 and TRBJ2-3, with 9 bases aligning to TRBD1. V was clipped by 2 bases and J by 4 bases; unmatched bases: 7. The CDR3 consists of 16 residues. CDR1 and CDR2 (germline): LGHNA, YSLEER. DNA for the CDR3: TGCGCCAGCAGCCAACAAAGACAGGGGGGACCAGATACGCAGTATTTT. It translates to CASSQQRQGGPDTQYF.

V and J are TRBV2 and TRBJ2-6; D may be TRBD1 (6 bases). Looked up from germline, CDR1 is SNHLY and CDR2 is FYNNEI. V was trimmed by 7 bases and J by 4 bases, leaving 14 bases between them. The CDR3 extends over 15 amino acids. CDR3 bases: TGTGCCAGCATGGTCTCGGGGACAGGGGCCAACGTCCTGACTTTC. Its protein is CASMVSGTGANVLTF. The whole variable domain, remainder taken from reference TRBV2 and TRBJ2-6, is EPEVTQTPSHQVTQMGQEVILRCVPISNHLYFYWYRQILGQKVEFLVSFYNNEISEKSEIFDDQFSVERPDGSNFTLKIRSTKLEDSAMYFCASMVSGTGANVLTFGAGSRLTVL.

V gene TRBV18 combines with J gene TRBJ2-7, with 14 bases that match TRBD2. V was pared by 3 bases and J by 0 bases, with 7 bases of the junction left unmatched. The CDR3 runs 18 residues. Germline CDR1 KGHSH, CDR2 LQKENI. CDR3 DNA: TGTGCCAGCTCACCGACTAGCGGGGGGGCCAGTAGCTCCTACGAGCAGTACTTC. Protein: CASSPTSGGASSSYEQYF.

CDR3 region: CASSLALGLTQTQYF. The CDR3 nucleotides read TGTGCCAGCAGCTTAGCGCTAGGACTTACCCAGACCCAGTACTTC. The V call is TRBV7-8, the J call TRBJ2-5, with D possibly TRBD2 on 5 matching bases. The CDR3 has 15 amino acids. V was clipped by 0 bases and J by 6 bases, with 14 bases between them. Germline values: CDR1 SGHVS, CDR2 FQNEAQ.

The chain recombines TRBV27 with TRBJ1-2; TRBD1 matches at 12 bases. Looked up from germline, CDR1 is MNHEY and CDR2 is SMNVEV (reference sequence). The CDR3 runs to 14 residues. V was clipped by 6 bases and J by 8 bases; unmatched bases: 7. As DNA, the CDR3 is TGTGCCAGCAGCCGGAGGGACAGGGGGCAGGGCTACACCTTC. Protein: CASSRRDRGQGYTF.

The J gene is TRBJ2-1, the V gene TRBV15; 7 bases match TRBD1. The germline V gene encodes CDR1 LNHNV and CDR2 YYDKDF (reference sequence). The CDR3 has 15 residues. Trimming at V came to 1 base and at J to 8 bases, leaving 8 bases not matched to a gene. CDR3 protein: CATSRGPGGTDEQFF. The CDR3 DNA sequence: TGTGCCACCAGCAGAGGGCCAGGGGGTACGGATGAGCAGTTCTTC.

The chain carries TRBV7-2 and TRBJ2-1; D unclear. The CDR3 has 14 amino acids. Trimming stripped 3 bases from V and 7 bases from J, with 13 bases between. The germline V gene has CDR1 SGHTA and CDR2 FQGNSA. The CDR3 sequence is CASSFLLGKNEQFF. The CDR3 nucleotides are TGTGCCAGCAGCTTCTTATTGGGCAAAAATGAGCAGTTCTTC.

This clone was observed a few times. The DNA for the CDR3 is TGTGCCAGTAAACTGACCGAGGGGGACACCGGGGAGCTGTTTTTT. It yields the protein CASKLTEGDTGELFF. This chain joins TRBV2 and TRBJ2-2; a weak D match, TRBD1 (6 bases). The CDR3 covers 15 residues. V lost 9 bases to trimming and J lost 3 bases, with 17 bases between them. Germline CDR1 is SNHLY and CDR2 is FYNNEI.

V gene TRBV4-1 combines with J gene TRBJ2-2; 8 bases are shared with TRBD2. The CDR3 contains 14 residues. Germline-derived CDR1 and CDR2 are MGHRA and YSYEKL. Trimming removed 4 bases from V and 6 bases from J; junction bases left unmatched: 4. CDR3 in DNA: TGCGCCAGCAGCCCCGGGGGGGCCTCCGGGGAGCTGTTTTTT. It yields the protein CASSPGGASGELFF.

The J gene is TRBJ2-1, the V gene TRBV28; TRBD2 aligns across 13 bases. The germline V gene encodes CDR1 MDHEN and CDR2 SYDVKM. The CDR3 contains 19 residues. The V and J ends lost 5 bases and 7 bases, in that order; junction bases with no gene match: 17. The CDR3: CASSTFGEVGLAGRNEQFF. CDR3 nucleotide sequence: TGTGCCAGCAGTACTTTCGGAGAGGTGGGACTAGCGGGAAGGAATGAGCAGTTCTTC. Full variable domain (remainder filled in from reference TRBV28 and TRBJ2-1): DVKVTQSSRYLVKRTGEKVFLECVQDMDHENMFWYRQDPGLGLRLIYFSYDVKMKEKGDIPEGYSVSREKKERFSLILESASTNQTSMYLCASSTFGEVGLAGRNEQFFGPGTRLTVL.

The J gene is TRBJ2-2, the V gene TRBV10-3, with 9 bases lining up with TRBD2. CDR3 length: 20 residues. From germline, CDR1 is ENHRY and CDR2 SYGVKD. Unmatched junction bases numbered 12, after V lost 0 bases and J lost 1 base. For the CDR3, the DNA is TGTGCCATCAGTGAGTCGATCTACCACCATAGCGGGGGGAACACCGGGGAGCTGTTTTTT. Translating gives CAISESIYHHSGGNTGELFF.

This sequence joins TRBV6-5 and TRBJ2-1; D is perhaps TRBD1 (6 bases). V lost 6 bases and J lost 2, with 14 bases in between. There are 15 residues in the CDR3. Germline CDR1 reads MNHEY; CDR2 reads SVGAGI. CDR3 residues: CASSPQGTPYNEQFF. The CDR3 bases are TGTGCCAGCAGCCCACAGGGTACTCCCTACAATGAGCAGTTCTTC.

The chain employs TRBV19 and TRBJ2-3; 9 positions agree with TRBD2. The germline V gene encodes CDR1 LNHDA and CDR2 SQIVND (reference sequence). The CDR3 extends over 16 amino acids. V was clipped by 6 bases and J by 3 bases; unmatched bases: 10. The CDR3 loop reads CASSRSGRGGTDTQYF. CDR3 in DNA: TGTGCCAGTAGCCGATCCGGGCGGGGGGGTACAGATACGCAGTATTTT.

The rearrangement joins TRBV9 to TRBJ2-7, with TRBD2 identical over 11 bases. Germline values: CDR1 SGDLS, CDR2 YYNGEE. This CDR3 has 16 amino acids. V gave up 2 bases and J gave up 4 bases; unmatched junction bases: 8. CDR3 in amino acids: CASSVSSGGKMYEQYF. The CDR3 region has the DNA TGTGCCAGCAGCGTTTCTAGCGGGGGGAAGATGTACGAGCAGTACTTC.

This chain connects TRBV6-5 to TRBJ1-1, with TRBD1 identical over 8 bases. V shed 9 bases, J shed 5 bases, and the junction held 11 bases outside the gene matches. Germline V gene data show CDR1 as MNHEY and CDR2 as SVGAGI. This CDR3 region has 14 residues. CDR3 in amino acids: CASSDRGPGTEAFF. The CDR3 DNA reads TGTGCCAGTTCAGACAGGGGCCCAGGGACTGAAGCTTTCTTT.

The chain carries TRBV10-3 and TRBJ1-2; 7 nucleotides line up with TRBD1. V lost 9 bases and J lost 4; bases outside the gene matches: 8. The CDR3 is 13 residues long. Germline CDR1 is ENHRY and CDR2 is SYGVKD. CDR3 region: CAMTDREVYGYTF. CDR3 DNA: TGTGCCATGACCGACAGGGAGGTCTATGGCTACACCTTC.

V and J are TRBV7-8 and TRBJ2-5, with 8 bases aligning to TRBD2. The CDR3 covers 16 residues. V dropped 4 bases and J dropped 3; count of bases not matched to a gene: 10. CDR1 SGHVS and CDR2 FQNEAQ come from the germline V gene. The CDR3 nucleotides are TGTGCCAGCAGCTCCCGGAGGTGGCGGGGGGAAGAGACCCAGTACTTC. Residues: CASSSRRWRGEETQYF.

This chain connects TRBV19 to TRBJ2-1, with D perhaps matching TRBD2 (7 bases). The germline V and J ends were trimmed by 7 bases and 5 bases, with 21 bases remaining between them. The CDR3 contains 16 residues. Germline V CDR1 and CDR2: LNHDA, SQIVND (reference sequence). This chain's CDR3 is CASNVGGALGHNEQFF. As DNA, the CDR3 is TGTGCCAGTAACGTGGGGGGGGCCCTGGGCCACAATGAGCAGTTCTTC. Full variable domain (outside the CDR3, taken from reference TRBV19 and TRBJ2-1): DGGITQSPKYLFRKEGQNVTLSCEQNLNHDAMYWYRQDPGQGLRLIYYSQIVNDFQKGDIAEGYSVSREKKESFPLTVTSAQKNPTAFYLCASNVGGALGHNEQFFGPGTRLTVL.

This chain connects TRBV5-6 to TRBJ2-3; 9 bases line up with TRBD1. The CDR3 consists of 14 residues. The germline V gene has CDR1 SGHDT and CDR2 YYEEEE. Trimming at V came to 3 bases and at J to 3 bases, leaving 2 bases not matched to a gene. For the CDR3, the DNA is TGTGCCAGCAGCTCGGACAGGGGTACAGATACGCAGTATTTT. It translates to CASSSDRGTDTQYF. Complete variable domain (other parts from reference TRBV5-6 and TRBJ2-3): DAGVTQSPTHLIKTRGQQVTLRCSPKSGHDTVSWYQQALGQGPQFIFQYYEEEERQRGNFPDRFSGHQFPNYSSELNVNALLLGDSALYLCASSSDRGTDTQYFGPGTRLTVL.